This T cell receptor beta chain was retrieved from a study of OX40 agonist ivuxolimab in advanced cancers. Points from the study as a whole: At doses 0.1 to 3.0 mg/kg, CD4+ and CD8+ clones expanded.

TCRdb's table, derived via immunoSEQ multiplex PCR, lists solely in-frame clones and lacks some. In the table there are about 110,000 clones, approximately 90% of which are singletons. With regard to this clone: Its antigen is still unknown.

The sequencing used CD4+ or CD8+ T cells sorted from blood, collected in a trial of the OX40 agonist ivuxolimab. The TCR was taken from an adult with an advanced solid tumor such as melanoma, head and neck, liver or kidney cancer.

The CDR3, as DNA: TGTGCCAGCAGCACAGACAGCGGTAACACTGAAGCTTTCTTT. Amino acids: CASSTDSGNTEAFF. V usage is TRBV7-3 and J usage is TRBJ1-1; D is perhaps TRBD1 (5 bases). This CDR3 spans 14 amino acids. V was trimmed by 5 bases and J by 2 bases, leaving 12 bases between them. Per germline, CDR1 SGHTA and CDR2 FQGTGA.